The present T cell receptor beta chain was sequenced within a study of blood T cell repertoires in COVID-19. The assay was immunoSEQ multiplex PCR, and TCRdb's table has in-frame clones only and misses some. The repertoire holds around 190,000 clones, around four fifths seen once, with less than 10% in the top ten. This CDR3 comprises 17 residues. The V segment lost 2 bases and the J segment 0 bases; nucleotides outside the gene matches: 5. In germline, CDR1 is SGDLS, CDR2 YYNGEE. The sample taken for sequencing was peripheral blood. The receptor was derived from a woman aged 70-85 years with COVID-19, enrolled during active disease. V gene TRBV9 combines with J gene TRBJ2-6, with TRBD1 matching 7 bases. CDR3 sequence reads: CASSVRGPSSGANVLTF. The CDR3 DNA reads as TGTGCCAGCAGCGTTAGGGGGCCGAGCTCTGGGGCCAACGTCCTGACTTTC.